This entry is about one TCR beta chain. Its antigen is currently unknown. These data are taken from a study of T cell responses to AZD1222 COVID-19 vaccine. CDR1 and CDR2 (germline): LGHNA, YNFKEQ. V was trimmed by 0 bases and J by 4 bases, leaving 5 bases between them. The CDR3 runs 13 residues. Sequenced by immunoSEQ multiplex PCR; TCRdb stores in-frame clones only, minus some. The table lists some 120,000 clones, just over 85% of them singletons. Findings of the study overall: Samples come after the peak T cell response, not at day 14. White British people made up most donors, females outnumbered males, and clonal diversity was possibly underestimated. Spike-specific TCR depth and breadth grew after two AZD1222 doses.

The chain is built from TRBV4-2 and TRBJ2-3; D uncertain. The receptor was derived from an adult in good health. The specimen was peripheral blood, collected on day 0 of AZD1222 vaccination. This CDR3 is CASSQDFADTQYF. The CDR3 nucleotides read TGTGCCAGCAGCCAAGACTTCGCAGATACGCAGTATTTT.